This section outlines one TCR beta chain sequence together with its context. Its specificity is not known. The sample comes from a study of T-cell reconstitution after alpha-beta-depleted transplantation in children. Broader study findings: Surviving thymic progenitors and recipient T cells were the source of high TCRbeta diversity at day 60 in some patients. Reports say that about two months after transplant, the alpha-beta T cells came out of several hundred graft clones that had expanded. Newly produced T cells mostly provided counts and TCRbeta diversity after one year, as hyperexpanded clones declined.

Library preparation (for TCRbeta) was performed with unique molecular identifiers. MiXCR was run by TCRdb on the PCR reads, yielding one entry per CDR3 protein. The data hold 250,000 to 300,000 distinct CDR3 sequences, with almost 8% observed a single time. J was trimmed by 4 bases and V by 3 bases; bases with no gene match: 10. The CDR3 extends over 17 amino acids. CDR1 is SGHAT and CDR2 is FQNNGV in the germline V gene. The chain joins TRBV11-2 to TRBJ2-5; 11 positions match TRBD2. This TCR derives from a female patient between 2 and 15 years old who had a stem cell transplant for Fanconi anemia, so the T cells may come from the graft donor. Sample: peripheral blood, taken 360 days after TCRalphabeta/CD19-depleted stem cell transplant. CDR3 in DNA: TGTGCCAGCAGCTTGGCCATAGCGGGAGGGCCTAGAGAGACCCAGTACTTC. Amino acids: CASSLAIAGGPRETQYF. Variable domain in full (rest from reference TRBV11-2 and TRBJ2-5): EAGVAQSPRYKIIEKRQSVAFWCNPISGHATLYWYQQILGQGPKLLIQFQNNGVVDDSQLPKDRFSAERLKGVDSTLKIQPAKLEDSAVYLCASSLAIAGGPRETQYFGPGTRLLVL.